This T cell receptor beta chain was found in a study of OX40 agonist ivuxolimab in advanced cancers. Measured with immunoSEQ multiplex PCR; TCRdb has only the in-frame clones, and not every one. The sample contains tens of thousands of clones, over 80% of which appear only once. V lost 1 base and J 3 bases, leaving 7 bases between the germline ends. This CDR3 region has 13 residues. CDR1 is SGDLS, CDR2 YYNGEE, per germline. The clonotype was recovered from an adult with an advanced solid tumor such as melanoma, head and neck, liver or kidney cancer. Source: CD4+ or CD8+ T cells sorted from blood, taken in a trial of the OX40 agonist ivuxolimab. The chain couples TRBV9 to TRBJ1-1; no definite D call. Written as DNA, the CDR3 is TGTGCCAGCAGCGTAAGCGACGACACTGAAGCTTTCTTT. Residues: CASSVSDDTEAFF.